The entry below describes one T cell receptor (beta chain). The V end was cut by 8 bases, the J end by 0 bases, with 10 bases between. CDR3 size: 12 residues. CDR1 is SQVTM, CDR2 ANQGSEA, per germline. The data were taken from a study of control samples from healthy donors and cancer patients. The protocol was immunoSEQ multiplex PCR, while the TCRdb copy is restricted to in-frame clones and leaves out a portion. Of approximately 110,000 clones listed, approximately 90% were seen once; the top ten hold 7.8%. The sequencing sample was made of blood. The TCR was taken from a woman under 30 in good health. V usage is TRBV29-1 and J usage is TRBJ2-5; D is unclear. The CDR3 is CSFGRDQETQYF. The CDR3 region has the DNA TGCAGCTTCGGTAGGGACCAAGAGACCCAGTACTTC. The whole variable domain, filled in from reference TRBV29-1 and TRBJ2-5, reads SAVISQKPSRDICQRGTSLTIQCQVDSQVTMMFWYRQQPGQSLTLIATANQGSEATYESGFVIDKFPISRPNLTFSTLTVSNMSPEDSSIYLCSFGRDQETQYFGPGTRLLVL.